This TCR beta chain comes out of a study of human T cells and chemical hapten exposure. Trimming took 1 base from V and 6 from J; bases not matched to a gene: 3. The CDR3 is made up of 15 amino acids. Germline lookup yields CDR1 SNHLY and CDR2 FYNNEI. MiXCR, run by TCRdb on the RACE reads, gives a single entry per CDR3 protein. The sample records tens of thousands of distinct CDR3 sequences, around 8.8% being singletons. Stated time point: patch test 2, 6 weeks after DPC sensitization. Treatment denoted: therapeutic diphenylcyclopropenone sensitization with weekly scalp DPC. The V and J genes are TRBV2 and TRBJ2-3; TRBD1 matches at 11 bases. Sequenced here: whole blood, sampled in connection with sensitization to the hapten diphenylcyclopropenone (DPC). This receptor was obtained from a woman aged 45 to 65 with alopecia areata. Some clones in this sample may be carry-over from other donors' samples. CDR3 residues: CASSEGTGGRDTQYF. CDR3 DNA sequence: TGTGCCAGCAGTGAAGGGACAGGGGGCCGGGATACGCAGTATTTT.